These T cell receptor beta chains were read from a single sample in a study of cytomegalovirus exposure and HLA in healthy donors. TCRdb's copy holds only in-frame clones and misses some; the assay was immunoSEQ multiplex PCR. The sample lists about 130,000 clones; 81% were seen once. Sequencing was carried out using PBMCs. The receptor set was obtained from a man aged 18 to 29 in good health and CMV-seropositive. Each CDR3 is given with its conserved first and last residue. The D gene is left open where the match is weak. Clone size is shown for a subset of rows, as once, few, many or a class of expanded clone.

>TRBD2|TRBV4-3|-|TRBJ2-1
TGCGCCAGCACCTCAGGACTAGCGGGAGTCGGGAATGAGCAGTTCTTC
CASTSGLAGVGNEQFF
>TRBD1|TRBV25-1|-|TRBJ2-3
TGTGCCAGCAGTGGACAGGGGCCCACAGATACGCAGTATTTT
CASSGQGPTDTQYF
>TRBD2|TRBV4-1|-|TRBJ2-7
TGCGCCAGCAGCCAAGTGGCGACTAGCGGGAGGGCTGGGGGAGGCGAGCAGTACTTC
CASSQVATSGRAGGGEQYF
>-|TRBV18|-|TRBJ2-2
TGTGCCAGCTCACGCAGGGCCGCGAACACCGGGGAGCTGTTTTTT
CASSRRAANTGELFF
>-|TRBV11-3|-|TRBJ1-1
TGTGCCAGCAGCTACAGGAACACTGAAGCTTTCTTT
CASSYRNTEAFF
>TRBD1|TRBV19|-|TRBJ1-1
TGTGCCAGTAGGGACAGGCTGAAGAACACTGAAGCTTTCTTT
CASRDRLKNTEAFF
>TRBD2|TRBV7-2|-|TRBJ2-7
TGTGCCAGCAGCTTAGTGGGACTATACGAGCAGTACTTC
CASSLVGLYEQYF
>-|TRBV4-1|-|TRBJ2-3
TGCGCCAGCAGCCAAGACACGACAGGAGATACGCAGTATTTT
CASSQDTTGDTQYF
>TRBD1|TRBV7-9|-|TRBJ1-4
TGTGCCAGCAGCTCGACAGGGGTTGGTGAAAAACTGTTTTTT
CASSSTGVGEKLFF
>-|TRBV5-6|few|TRBJ1-4
TGTGCCAGCAGCCCAGGACACCTTAATGAAAAACTGTTTTTT
CASSPGHLNEKLFF
>TRBD2|TRBV9|-|TRBJ2-5
TGTGCCAGCAGCGTAGGGGGGACTAGCACCCAAGAGACCCAGTACTTC
CASSVGGTSTQETQYF
>TRBD2|TRBV5-1|-|TRBJ2-1
TGCGCCAGCAGCTTAAGCGGGAGCTCCTACAATGAGCAGTTCTTC
CASSLSGSSYNEQFF
>TRBD1|TRBV5-1|-|TRBJ2-3
TGCGCCAGCAGCTTGGCACTGGGACAGGGGTTTGGAGATACGCAGTATTTT
CASSLALGQGFGDTQYF
>TRBD2|TRBV5-6|few|TRBJ2-7
TGTGCCAGCAGCTTGGTGAGGGAGGGCCGATACGAGCAGTACTTC
CASSLVREGRYEQYF
>-|TRBV6-1|-|TRBJ1-1
TGTGCCAGCGTTATAGCCTTCCGGAACACTGAAGCTTTCTTT
CASVIAFRNTEAFF
>TRBD1|TRBV2|-|TRBJ1-2
TGTGCCAGCAGTGCCACAGGGGGTGTAAATGGCTACACCTTC
CASSATGGVNGYTF
>-|TRBV5-1|-|TRBJ2-3
TGCGCCAGCAGCTTGGTCGGCGGAGACACAGATACGCAGTATTTT
CASSLVGGDTDTQYF
>-|TRBV15|-|TRBJ2-7
TGTGCCACCAGCAGAGAAGCAGGGGTGCGTGGCGAGCAGTACTTC
CATSREAGVRGEQYF